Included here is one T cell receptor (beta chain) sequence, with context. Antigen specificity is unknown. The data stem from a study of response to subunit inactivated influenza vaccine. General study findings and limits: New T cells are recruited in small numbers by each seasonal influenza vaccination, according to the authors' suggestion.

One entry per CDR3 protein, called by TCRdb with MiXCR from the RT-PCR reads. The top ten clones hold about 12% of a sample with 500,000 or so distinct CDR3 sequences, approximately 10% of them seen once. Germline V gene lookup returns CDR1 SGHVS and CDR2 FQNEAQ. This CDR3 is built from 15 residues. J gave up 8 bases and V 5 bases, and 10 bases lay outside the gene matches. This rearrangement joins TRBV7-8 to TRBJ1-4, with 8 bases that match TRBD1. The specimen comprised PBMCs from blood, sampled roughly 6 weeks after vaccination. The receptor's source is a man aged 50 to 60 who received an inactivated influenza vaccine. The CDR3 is CASSARQGKKEKLFF. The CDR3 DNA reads TGTGCCAGCAGCGCCCGACAGGGGAAAAAAGAAAAACTGTTTTTT.